The 13 T cell receptor beta chains presented below share a single source sample, sequenced in a study of response to subunit inactivated influenza vaccine (dated by TCRdb to the late 2010s). Libraries were built with RT-PCR. Sequencing was carried out with an Illumina HiSeq 2500. TCRdb redid the processing of the public reads, applying fastp at Q25 and MiXCR, and retained in-frame beta chains. Here each entry gathers all rows of one CDR3 protein and keeps the most common genes and DNA. The table for this sample lists fewer than 600,000 distinct CDR3 sequences; roughly 7.6% of them were counted only once. The ten largest clones add up to about an eighth of the sample. The source was PBMCs from blood, collected 23 months after vaccination. These receptors were collected from a man aged 50 to 69 who received an inactivated influenza vaccine. Donor details come from another sample of the same person, matched by shared clones.

Concerning this clonotype: A junction end diverges from the germline sequence, so it may reflect a read error. CDR3 region: CASSEDGWANEKLFF. In DNA form, the CDR3 reads TGTGCCAGCAGCGAAGATGGGTGGGCTAATGAAAAACTGTTTTTT. The chain couples TRBV6-1 to TRBJ1-4; D gene unclear. This CDR3 region has 15 residues. Germline V gene data show CDR1 as MNHNS and CDR2 as SASEGT.

This clonotype was counted many times. The genes are TRBV20-1 and TRBJ2-4; D is possibly TRBD1 (6 bases). CDR1 DFQATT and CDR2 SNEGSKA come from the germline V gene (reference sequence). CDR3 length: 14 amino acids. V was pared by 6 bases and J by 3 bases, with 15 bases between. The CDR3 sequence: CSAMDSNLKNIQYF. The CDR3 nucleotides are TGCAGTGCCATGGACAGTAATCTCAAAAACATTCAGTACTTC.

Notes on this clonotype: A read error may produce the germline difference seen at one junction end. The chain joins TRBV3-1 to TRBJ2-1, with D perhaps matching TRBD2 (5 bases). The CDR3 consists of 15 residues. Germline V gene sequence: CDR1 LGHDT, CDR2 YNNKEL (reference sequence). CDR3 in DNA: TGTGCCACCAGCCGGCTTTCTGTCGGGAACAATGAGCAGTTCTTC. It codes for CATSRLSVGNNEQFF.

This clonotype has a count of ten or more. The rearrangement uses TRBV6-1 and TRBJ2-1, with 8 bases that match TRBD2. Trimming removed 6 bases from V and 2 bases from J; junction bases left unmatched: 6. The CDR3 loop spans 15 amino acids. Germline CDR1 MNHNS, CDR2 SASEGT. CDR3 sequence reads: CASSTSGSPYNEQFF. As DNA, the CDR3 is TGTGCCAGCAGCACGAGCGGGAGCCCCTACAATGAGCAGTTCTTC.

This clonotype was seen many times. The chain is built from TRBV12-3 or TRBV12-4 and TRBJ2-1; D unclear. V dropped 0 bases and J dropped 12 bases, with 18 bases sitting between them. There are 15 residues in the CDR3. CDR3 loop: CASSLALSWATMQFF. DNA for the CDR3: TGTGCCAGCAGTTTAGCGCTAAGTTGGGCTACCATGCAGTTCTTC.

V gene TRBV7-8 combines with J gene TRBJ2-5; D perhaps matches TRBD2 (7 bases). V gave up 2 bases and J gave up 2 bases, with 15 bases separating them. The CDR3 runs 16 residues. Germline loops: CDR1 SGHVS, CDR2 FQNEAQ. Here the CDR3 DNA reads TGTGCCAGCAGCTTACTACGGGGGGCGCGGCAAGAGACCCAGTACTTC. This sequence encodes CASSLLRGARQETQYF.

This clonotype occurred many times. The gene calls are TRBV4-1 and TRBJ2-1; no firm D call. V lost 8 bases to trimming and J lost 0 bases, with 17 bases between them. CDR3 size: 16 residues. Per germline, CDR1 MGHRA and CDR2 YSYEKL. The CDR3 sequence: CASGIPISSSYNEQFF. As DNA, the CDR3 is TGCGCCAGCGGGATTCCTATATCGAGCTCCTACAATGAGCAGTTCTTC.

V and J are TRBV12-3 or TRBV12-4 and TRBJ2-2, with D hard to call. Trimming shortened V by 4 bases and J by 0 bases, and 12 bases separated the two germline ends. The CDR3 is made up of 16 amino acids. The CDR3 bases are TGTGCCAGCAGTTCTAAACCGGGCGCGAACACCGGGGAGCTGTTTTTT. Protein sequence: CASSSKPGANTGELFF.

This sequence joins TRBV12-3 or TRBV12-4 and TRBJ2-5; 8 bases agree with TRBD2. CDR3 length: 15 residues. J lost 4 bases, V lost 3 bases, and 7 bases had no gene match. CDR3 residues: CASSFSGGAGETQYF. CDR3 DNA: TGTGCCAGCAGTTTCTCCGGGGGGGCCGGAGAGACCCAGTACTTC.

This clonotype was counted only a few times. The chain uses TRBV9 and TRBJ2-7; either TRBD1 or TRBD2 may fit D (6 bases each). Looked up from germline, CDR1 is SGDLS and CDR2 is YYNGEE. This CDR3 spans 16 amino acids. V was pared by 2 bases and J by 3 bases, with 18 bases between. The CDR3 sequence is CASSVTLEGGHYEQYF. In DNA, the CDR3 is TGTGCCAGCAGCGTCACTTTAGAGGGGGGCCACTACGAGCAGTACTTC.

This clonotype was seen ten or more times. J is TRBJ2-1 and V is TRBV5-1, with D possibly matching TRBD1 (5 bases). This CDR3 has 16 residues. CDR1 is SGHRS, CDR2 YFSETQ, per germline. V lost 0 bases, J lost 8 bases, and 18 bases lay in between. The CDR3 here is CASSLGRGTAVDEQFF. In DNA form, the CDR3 reads TGCGCCAGCAGCTTGGGTAGGGGAACCGCCGTCGATGAGCAGTTCTTC.

The chain employs TRBV20-1 and TRBJ2-3; TRBD2 matches 14 bases. Germline CDR1 DFQATT, CDR2 SNEGSKA (reference sequence). This CDR3 has 17 residues. After removal of 0 bases from V and 4 bases from J, the junction contained 6 bases not matched to a gene. The CDR3 reads CSARDPGTSGRPDTQYF. The CDR3 region has the DNA TGCAGTGCTAGAGACCCCGGGACTAGCGGGAGACCAGATACGCAGTATTTT.

This clonotype was recorded at least ten times. The J gene is TRBJ2-7, the V gene TRBV9; D might be TRBD1 (6 bases). Germline V gene lookup returns CDR1 SGDLS and CDR2 YYNGEE. Trimming shortened V by 0 bases and J by 2 bases, and 12 bases separated the two germline ends. This CDR3 contains 15 residues. The CDR3 reads CASSVGTASTYEQYF. Written as DNA, the CDR3 is TGTGCCAGCAGCGTAGGGACAGCTTCTACCTACGAGCAGTACTTC. Based on the CDR3 plus reference TRBV9 and TRBJ2-7, the full variable domain is DSGVTQTPKHLITATGQRVTLRCSPRSGDLSVYWYQQSLDQGLQFLIQYYNGEERAKGNILERFSAQQFPDLHSELNLSSLELGDSALYFCASSVGTASTYEQYFGPGTRLTVT.